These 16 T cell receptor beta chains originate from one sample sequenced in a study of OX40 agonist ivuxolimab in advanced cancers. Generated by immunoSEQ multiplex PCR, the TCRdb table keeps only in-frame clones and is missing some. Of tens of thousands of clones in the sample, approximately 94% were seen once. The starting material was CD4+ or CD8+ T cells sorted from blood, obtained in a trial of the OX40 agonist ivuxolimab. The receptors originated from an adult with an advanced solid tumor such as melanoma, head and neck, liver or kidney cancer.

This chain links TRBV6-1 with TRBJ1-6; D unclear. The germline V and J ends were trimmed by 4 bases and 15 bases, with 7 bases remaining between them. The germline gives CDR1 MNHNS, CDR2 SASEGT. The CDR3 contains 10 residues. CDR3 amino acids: CASSVRHLHF. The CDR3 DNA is TGTGCCAGCAGTGTTCGCCACCTCCACTTT.

The CDR3 sequence is CASSQDALAARSEQYF. CDR3 DNA: TGTGCCAGCAGCCAAGATGCCCTAGCGGCCCGGAGCGAGCAGTACTTC. The V and J genes are TRBV5-4 and TRBJ2-7; TRBD2 matches 7 bases. CDR3 size: 16 residues. The ends lost 4 bases at V and 6 bases at J; junction bases unmatched: 16. Germline lookup yields CDR1 SGHNT and CDR2 YYREEE (reference sequence).

CDR3 sequence reads: CASRPGQGANEQFF. CDR3 bases: TGTGCCAGCAGGCCGGGACAGGGGGCCAATGAGCAGTTCTTC. This chain joins TRBV6-5 and TRBJ2-1, with 12 bases matching TRBD1. V dropped 6 bases and J dropped 6; count of bases not matched to a gene: 3. This CDR3 comprises 14 residues. In germline, CDR1 is MNHEY, CDR2 SVGAGI.

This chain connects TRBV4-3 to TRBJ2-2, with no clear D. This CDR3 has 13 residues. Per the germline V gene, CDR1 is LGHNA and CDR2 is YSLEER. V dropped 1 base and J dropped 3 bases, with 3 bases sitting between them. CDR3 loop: CASSQGHTGELFF. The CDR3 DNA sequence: TGCGCCAGCAGCCAAGGGCACACCGGGGAGCTGTTTTTT.

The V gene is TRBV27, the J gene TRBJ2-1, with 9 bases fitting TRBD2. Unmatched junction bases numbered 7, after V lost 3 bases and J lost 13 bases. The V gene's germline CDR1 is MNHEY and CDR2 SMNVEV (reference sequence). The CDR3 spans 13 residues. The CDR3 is CASSFSSGVFQFF. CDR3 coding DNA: TGTGCCAGCAGTTTTTCTAGCGGGGTGTTTCAGTTCTTC.

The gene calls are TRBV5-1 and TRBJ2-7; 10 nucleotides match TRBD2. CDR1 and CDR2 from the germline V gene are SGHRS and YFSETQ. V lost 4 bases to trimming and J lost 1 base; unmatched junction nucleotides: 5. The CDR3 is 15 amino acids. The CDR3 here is CASSTSGDGSYEQYF. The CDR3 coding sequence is TGCGCCAGCAGCACTAGCGGGGACGGTTCCTACGAGCAGTACTTC.

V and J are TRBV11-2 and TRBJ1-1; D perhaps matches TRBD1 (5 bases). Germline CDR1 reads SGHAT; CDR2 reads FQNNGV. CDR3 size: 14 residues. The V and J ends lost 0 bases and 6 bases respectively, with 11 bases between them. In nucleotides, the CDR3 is TGTGCCAGCAGCTTAGATGCGGGGGGGGCTGAAGCTTTCTTT. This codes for CASSLDAGGAEAFF.

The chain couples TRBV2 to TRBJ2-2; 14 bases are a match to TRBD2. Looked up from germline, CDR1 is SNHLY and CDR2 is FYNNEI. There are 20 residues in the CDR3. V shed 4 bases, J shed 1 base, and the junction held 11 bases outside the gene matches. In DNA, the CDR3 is TGTGCCAGCAGTGGACTACCGGGACTAGCGGGGGCCCGGAACACCGGGGAGCTGTTTTTT. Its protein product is CASSGLPGLAGARNTGELFF.

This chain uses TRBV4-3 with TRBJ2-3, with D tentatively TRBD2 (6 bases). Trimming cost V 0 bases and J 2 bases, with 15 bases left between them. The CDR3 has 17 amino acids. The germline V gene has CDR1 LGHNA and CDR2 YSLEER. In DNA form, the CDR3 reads TGCGCCAGCAGCCAAGAGGGGCGCGGCGGGGCCACAGATACGCAGTATTTT. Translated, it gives CASSQEGRGGATDTQYF.

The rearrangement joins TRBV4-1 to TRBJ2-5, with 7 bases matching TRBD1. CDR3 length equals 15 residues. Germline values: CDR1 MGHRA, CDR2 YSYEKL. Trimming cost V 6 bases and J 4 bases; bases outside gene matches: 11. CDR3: CASRPDSTGRETQYF. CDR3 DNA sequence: TGCGCCAGCAGACCAGACTCGACAGGGAGAGAGACCCAGTACTTC.

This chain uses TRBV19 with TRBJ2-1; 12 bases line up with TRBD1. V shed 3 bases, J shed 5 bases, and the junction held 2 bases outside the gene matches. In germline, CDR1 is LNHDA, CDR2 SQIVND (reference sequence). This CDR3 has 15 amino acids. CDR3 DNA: TGTGCCAGTAGTATTGGGGACAGGGGGCACAATGAGCAGTTCTTC. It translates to CASSIGDRGHNEQFF.

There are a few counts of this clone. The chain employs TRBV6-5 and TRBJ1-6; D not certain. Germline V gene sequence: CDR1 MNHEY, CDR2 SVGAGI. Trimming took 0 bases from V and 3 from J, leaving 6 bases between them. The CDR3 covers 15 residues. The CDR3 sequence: CASSYSTDYNSPLHF. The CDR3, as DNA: TGTGCCAGCAGTTACTCCACGGACTATAATTCACCCCTCCACTTT.

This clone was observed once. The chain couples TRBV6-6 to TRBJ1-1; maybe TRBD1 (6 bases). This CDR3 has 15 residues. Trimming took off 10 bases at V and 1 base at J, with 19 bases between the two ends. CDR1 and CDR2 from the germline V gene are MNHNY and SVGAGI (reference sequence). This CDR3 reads CATKIPAGANTEAFF. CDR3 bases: TGTGCCACCAAAATACCGGCGGGGGCGAACACTGAAGCTTTCTTT.

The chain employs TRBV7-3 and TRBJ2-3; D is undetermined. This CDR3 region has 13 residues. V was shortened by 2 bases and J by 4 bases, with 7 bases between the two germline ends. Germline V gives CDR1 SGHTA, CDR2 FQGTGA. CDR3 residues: CASSLGSPDTQYF. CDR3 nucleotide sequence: TGTGCCAGCAGCTTAGGCAGCCCAGATACGCAGTATTTT.

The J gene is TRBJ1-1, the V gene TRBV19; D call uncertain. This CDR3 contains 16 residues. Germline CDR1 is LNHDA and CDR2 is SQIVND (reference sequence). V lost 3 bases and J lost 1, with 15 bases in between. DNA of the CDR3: TGTGCCAGTAGTATGGTAGAGAGGCCCCAGAACACTGAAGCTTTCTTT. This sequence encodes CASSMVERPQNTEAFF.

The CDR3 nucleotides are TGTGCCAGCAGCTCCAAGGGGACAGGGTGGGATCCCTACGAGCAGTACTTC. Translating it yields CASSSKGTGWDPYEQYF. This chain connects TRBV7-6 to TRBJ2-7; 9 bases match TRBD1. This CDR3 has 17 residues. Unmatched junction bases numbered 12, after V lost 4 bases and J lost 2 bases. Germline-derived CDR1 and CDR2 are SGHVS and FNYEAQ.